This T cell receptor beta chain was identified during a study of blood T cell repertoires in COVID-19. The overall study: Samples came from the United States, Italy and Spain, spanning acute and convalescent COVID-19. In each case, the material was cDNA or gDNA derived from T cells, B-cell-depleted T cells, or PBMCs.

CDR3 length equals 17 residues. Germline V gene data show CDR1 as SGHDN and CDR2 as FVKESK. The V end was cut by 0 bases, the J end by 7 bases, with 18 bases between. In the original workflow: The assay estimated nucleated cells by amplifying reference gene primers. The repertoire was sequenced with immunoSEQ multiplex PCR; TCRdb's copy has only in-frame clones and lacks some. V and J calls and clone size follow that table, whereas D and trimming were derived from the DNA. The repertoire holds more than 300,000 clones, with approximately 89% as singletons. This chain uses TRBV14 with TRBJ2-2; D ambiguous. Sequencing input: peripheral blood. This TCR was recovered from a woman under 30 who had recovered from COVID-19. CDR3 residues: CASSQDVVSPKGGELFF. Written as DNA, the CDR3 is TGTGCCAGCAGCCAAGACGTAGTTAGCCCTAAAGGCGGGGAGCTGTTTTTT. Full variable domain (missing parts from reference TRBV14 and TRBJ2-2): EAGVTQFPSHSVIEKGQTVTLRCDPISGHDNLYWYRRVMGKEIKFLLHFVKESKQDESGMPNNRFLAERTGGTYSTLKVQPAELEDSGVYFCASSQDVVSPKGGELFFGEGSRLTVL.